This is a list of T cell receptor beta chains from one sample in a study of blood T cell repertoires in COVID-19. Only in-frame clones appear in the TCRdb table, and some are missing; sequencing was by immunoSEQ multiplex PCR. The data show 200,000 to 250,000 clones, around four fifths seen once. What was sequenced was peripheral blood. The receptors were sampled from a man aged 25 to 40 with active or convalescent COVID-19. The CDR3 runs from the conserved cysteine through the conserved F or W. The D gene is left open where the match is weak. Expanded clones get a size class; other rows say once, few or many, or leave the size out.

j_call v_call clone_size d_call cdr3_aa cdr3_nt
TRBJ2-7 TRBV28 . . CASSQIPLYEQYF TGTGCCAGCAGTCAGATTCCGCTCTACGAGCAGTACTTC
TRBJ2-7 TRBV19 . . CASSPLEAPPYEQYF TGTGCCAGTAGTCCGCTGGAGGCCCCCCCCTACGAGCAGTACTTC
TRBJ2-7 TRBV7-6 . TRBD2 CASSLETGGTYEQYF TGTGCCAGCAGCTTAGAGACGGGGGGGACCTACGAGCAGTACTTC
TRBJ2-7 TRBV5-1 . TRBD1 CASSPGDRGGKAYEQYF TGCGCCAGCAGCCCGGGGGACAGGGGAGGGAAGGCCTACGAGCAGTACTTC
TRBJ2-6 TRBV9 . TRBD2 CASSPKSGTSTSGANVLTF TGTGCCAGCAGCCCGAAGTCCGGGACTAGTACATCTGGGGCCAACGTCCTGACTTTC
TRBJ2-3 TRBV24-1 . . CATSVRGRVDTQYF TGTGCCACCAGTGTGCGGGGTCGGGTAGATACGCAGTATTTT
TRBJ2-7 TRBV6-5 . . CASTGAYEQYF TGTGCCAGCACCGGGGCCTACGAGCAGTACTTC
TRBJ2-2 TRBV9 . . CASSLGPRHDTGELFF TGTGCCAGCAGCTTAGGCCCCAGGCATGACACCGGGGAGCTGTTTTTT
TRBJ1-6 TRBV21-1 . . CASSKDIGPGTPHIGSPLHF TGTGCCAGCAGCAAAGATATCGGTCCCGGGACTCCCCATATTGGTTCACCCCTCCACTTT
TRBJ2-5 TRBV5-4 . TRBD1 CASSLGQGRQETQYF TGTGCCAGCAGCTTGGGACAGGGGCGTCAAGAGACCCAGTACTTC
TRBJ1-1 TRBV29-1 . . CSVRSSPTLTEAFF TGCAGCGTGAGGTCTAGCCCGACGTTGACTGAAGCTTTCTTT
TRBJ2-6 TRBV6-6 . . CASSPQVVGANVLTF TGTGCCAGCAGTCCCCAGGTCGTTGGGGCCAACGTCCTGACTTTC
TRBJ2-2 TRBV9 few . CASSVAREPDTGELFF TGTGCCAGCAGCGTAGCTCGGGAGCCTGACACCGGGGAGCTGTTTTTT
TRBJ2-1 TRBV29-1 . TRBD2 CSVGGLAGGGEQFF TGCAGCGTTGGAGGACTAGCGGGAGGGGGTGAGCAGTTCTTC
TRBJ2-2 TRBV28 . . CASSLVSTGELFF TGTGCCAGCAGTTTAGTTAGCACCGGGGAGCTGTTTTTT
TRBJ2-2 TRBV5-6 . . CASSLAVTGNTGELFF TGTGCCAGCAGCCTTGCTGTGACAGGTAACACCGGGGAGCTGTTTTTT
TRBJ2-7 TRBV4-3 few TRBD1 CASSQTGGNEQYF TGCGCCAGCAGCCAGACAGGGGGAAACGAGCAGTACTTC
TRBJ2-2 TRBV7-9 . . CASSADIFAGELFF TGTGCCAGCAGCGCGGACATTTTCGCCGGGGAGCTGTTTTTT
TRBJ2-1 TRBV5-1 . TRBD2 CASRAGGGYNEQFF TGCGCCAGCCGAGCGGGAGGGGGATACAATGAGCAGTTCTTC
TRBJ2-7 TRBV6-2/TRBV6-3 once TRBD1 CASSYGRTGGYEQYF TGTGCCAGCAGTTACGGAAGGACAGGGGGATACGAGCAGTACTTC
TRBJ1-1 TRBV28 . TRBD1 CASTLIRDRDTNTEAFF TGTGCCAGCACCTTAATCCGGGACAGGGATACGAACACTGAAGCTTTCTTT
TRBJ1-1 TRBV12-3/TRBV12-4 . . CASSRGMEAFF TGTGCCAGCAGTAGAGGGATGGAAGCTTTCTTT
TRBJ1-1 TRBV7-2 . . CASSLVQGRTEAFF TGTGCCAGCAGCTTAGTTCAGGGCAGAACTGAAGCTTTCTTT
TRBJ2-4 TRBV10-3 . . CAISWGVGDIQYF TGTGCCATCAGCTGGGGGGTAGGAGACATTCAGTACTTC
TRBJ2-1 TRBV25-1 . TRBD1 CASSPQDRVHPYYNEQFF TGTGCCAGCAGTCCCCAGGACAGGGTACATCCATACTACAATGAGCAGTTCTTC